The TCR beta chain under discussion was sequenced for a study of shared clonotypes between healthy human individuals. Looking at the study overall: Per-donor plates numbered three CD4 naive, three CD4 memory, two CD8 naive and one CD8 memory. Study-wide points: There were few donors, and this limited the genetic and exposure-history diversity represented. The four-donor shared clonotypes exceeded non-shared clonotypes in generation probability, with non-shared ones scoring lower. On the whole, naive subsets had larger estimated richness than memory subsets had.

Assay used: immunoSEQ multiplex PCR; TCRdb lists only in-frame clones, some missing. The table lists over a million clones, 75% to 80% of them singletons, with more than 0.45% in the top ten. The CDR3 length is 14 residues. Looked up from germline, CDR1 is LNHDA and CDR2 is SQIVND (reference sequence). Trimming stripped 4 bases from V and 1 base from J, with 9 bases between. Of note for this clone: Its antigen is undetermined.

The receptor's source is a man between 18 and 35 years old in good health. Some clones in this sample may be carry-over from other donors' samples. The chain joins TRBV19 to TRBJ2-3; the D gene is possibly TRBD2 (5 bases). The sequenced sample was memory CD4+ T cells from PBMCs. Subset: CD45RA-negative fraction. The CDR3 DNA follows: TGTGCCAGTAGTAGCGGGTGGGGCACAGATACGCAGTATTTT. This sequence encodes CASSSGWGTDTQYF.